The following is a T cell receptor (beta chain) sequence with its context. What it recognizes is unknown. The entry originates in a study of cytomegalovirus exposure and HLA in healthy donors. Unmatched junction bases numbered 9, after V lost 5 bases and J lost 6 bases. CDR1 and CDR2 (germline): MDHEN, SYDVKM. The CDR3 totals 15 residues. Study results and caveats: TCR beta chains numbering some 160 were designated cytomegalovirus-associated. Because they were indistinguishable, some V segments, including TRBV6-2 and TRBV6-3, were excluded. Reported results showed that the classifier diagnosed cytomegalovirus status with high specificity and sensitivity.

The study ran its PCR with 60 Vbeta and 13 Jbeta primers. Libraries were prepared by immunoSEQ multiplex PCR; TCRdb keeps only in-frame clonotypes and omits some of them. The data contain about 120,000 clones, about four fifths of them seen just once; the ten biggest clones take up approximately 8.8%. This sequence joins TRBV28 and TRBJ2-7; 11 positions match TRBD1. The sample consisted of PBMCs. This TCR was recovered from a female donor in good health and CMV-seropositive. CDR3 residues: CASSVPGQGVGEQYF. The CDR3 DNA follows: TGTGCCAGCAGTGTACCGGGACAGGGGGTTGGCGAGCAGTACTTC.